These T cell receptor beta chains were read from a single sample in a study of control samples from healthy donors and cancer patients. TCRdb's copy holds only in-frame clones and misses some; the assay was immunoSEQ multiplex PCR. The table lists more than 90,000 clones, 80% to 90% of them singletons. The sequencing input was blood. The source of these receptors is a man aged 25-40 years in good health. Each CDR3 is given with its conserved first and last residue. The D gene is left open where the match is weak. Clone size is not always given. Where it is, it says once, few, many or a class for expanded clones.

clone size	J gene	D gene	V gene	CDR3 DNA	CDR3 protein
-	TRBJ2-7	TRBD1	TRBV5-1	TGCGCCAGCAGCTTGTCGTACGGGACAGGCTCCTACGAGCAGTACTTC	CASSLSYGTGSYEQYF
-	TRBJ2-3	TRBD2	TRBV5-5	TGTGCCAGCAGCCACGGACTAGATGCAGATACGCAGTATTTT	CASSHGLDADTQYF
-	TRBJ1-2	-	TRBV6-5	TGTGCCAGCGGCCAGCTTTCTCTGGCTGGCTACACCTTC	CASGQLSLAGYTF
few	TRBJ1-2	-	TRBV10-2	TGCGCCAGCAGTGAGTCAGGGTCGCGTGGCTACACCTTC	CASSESGSRGYTF
-	TRBJ1-2	-	TRBV5-1	TGCGCCAGCAGCCTCGGGCCAAACCGCTATGGCTACACCTTC	CASSLGPNRYGYTF
-	TRBJ1-6	-	TRBV25-1	TGTGCCAGCATGGCGAATCAGAATTCACCCCTCCACTTT	CASMANQNSPLHF
-	TRBJ2-5	-	TRBV25-1	TGTGCCAGCTACGGACCCAGTGAGACCCAGTACTTC	CASYGPSETQYF
-	TRBJ1-2	-	TRBV5-6	TGTGCCAGCAGCTTGGCGGCAGGGTCGGACTATGGCTACACCTTC	CASSLAAGSDYGYTF
few	TRBJ1-1	-	TRBV20-1	TGCAGTGCTAGAGAAAACACTGAAGCTTTCTTT	CSARENTEAFF
-	TRBJ2-1	-	TRBV5-6	TGTGCCAGCAGCTTGGCACAGAGCAATGAGCAGTTCTTC	CASSLAQSNEQFF
-	TRBJ1-4	-	TRBV18	TGTGCCAGCTCGAGCAGGGAGGGTGAAAAACTGTTTTTT	CASSSREGEKLFF
-	TRBJ2-5	TRBD1	TRBV2	TGTGCCAGCAGTCGGGACAGAGAGACCCAGTACTTC	CASSRDRETQYF
-	TRBJ1-2	-	TRBV3-1/TRBV3-2	TGTGCCAGCAGCCAAGGGCAGGGAGTCTATGGCTACACCTTC	CASSQGQGVYGYTF
-	TRBJ2-2	-	TRBV7-6	TGTGCCAGCAGCCCCAATAGCGGAGGGACCGGGGAGCTGTTTTTT	CASSPNSGGTGELFF
-	TRBJ1-1	-	TRBV5-1	TGCGCCAGCAGTTTCCAGGGAGGAGGCGGTGAAGCTTTCTTT	CASSFQGGGGEAFF
-	TRBJ1-4	-	TRBV19	TGTGCCAGTAGTATGACCGGACCTAATGAAAAACTGTTTTTT	CASSMTGPNEKLFF
-	TRBJ2-1	-	TRBV5-4	TGTGCCAGCAGCTTGGTTCGGGGACCCCCATTGGGTGAGCAGTTCTTC	CASSLVRGPPLGEQFF
few	TRBJ2-7	TRBD2	TRBV5-1	TGCGCCAGCAGCTTCGGTGATAGCGGGACCCTCGAGCAGTACTTC	CASSFGDSGTLEQYF
-	TRBJ1-4	TRBD1	TRBV28	TGTGCCAGCAGTCCCCCCAGGGGGCATAAAAAACTGTTTTTT	CASSPPRGHKKLFF
many	TRBJ2-1	-	TRBV4-2	TGTGCCAGCAGCCAAGATGCCGACCTTTCCGCCTACAATGAGCAGTTCTTC	CASSQDADLSAYNEQFF
-	TRBJ1-2	TRBD1	TRBV7-9	TGTGCCAGCAGCCCCGACAGGGTTGGCTACACCTTC	CASSPDRVGYTF
-	TRBJ1-1	TRBD1	TRBV13	TGTGCCAGCAGCTCCGGGACAGACAACACTGAAGCTTTCTTT	CASSSGTDNTEAFF
-	TRBJ1-3	-	TRBV13	TGTGCCAGCAGCTTGCCTCAAGGCAGGGCTGGAAACACCATATATTTT	CASSLPQGRAGNTIYF
-	TRBJ2-2	TRBD2	TRBV7-8	TGTGCCAGCAGCTCGAGCGGGAGCGGCTGGACCGGGGAGCTGTTTTTT	CASSSSGSGWTGELFF
-	TRBJ2-7	-	TRBV5-1	TGCGCCAGCGCGCCTGGCAGCCCACTTGGCTACGAGCAGTACTTC	CASAPGSPLGYEQYF
-	TRBJ1-2	-	TRBV28	TGTGCCAGCAGTTTTCTCGGTTCCCCGGGCTACACCTTC	CASSFLGSPGYTF
-	TRBJ2-2	-	TRBV18	TGTGCCAGCTCACTAGGGATGTCCGGGGAGCTGTTTTTT	CASSLGMSGELFF
-	TRBJ2-1	TRBD1	TRBV7-9	TGTGCCAGCAGCAGCCGAAAGACAGGGAACAATGAGCAGTTCTTC	CASSSRKTGNNEQFF
-	TRBJ1-2	TRBD1	TRBV29-1	TGCAGCGCCTGGACAGGGGGAGAGAGGGGGACTAACTATGGCTACACCTTC	CSAWTGGERGTNYGYTF
-	TRBJ1-1	-	TRBV3-1/TRBV3-2	TGTGCCAGCAGCCTAAAGGGTGGCACTGAAGCTTTCTTT	CASSLKGGTEAFF
-	TRBJ2-7	TRBD1	TRBV28	TGTGCCAGCGGCCTCCGGGACAGGCTCGGCGAGCAGTACTTC	CASGLRDRLGEQYF
once	TRBJ2-2	-	TRBV19	TGTGCCAGTACTCCAACCCCCGGGGAGCTGTTTTTT	CASTPTPGELFF
few	TRBJ1-2	-	TRBV7-2	TGTGCCAGCAGCTTAATGTCATTTAGGGTAGGGCGCGGCTATGGCTACACCTTC	CASSLMSFRVGRGYGYTF
few	TRBJ1-2	-	TRBV28	TGTGCCAGCAGTCCCCAGTTCGGGATTCACTATGGCTACACCTTC	CASSPQFGIHYGYTF
-	TRBJ1-5	-	TRBV19	TGTGCCAGTAGTTTCCACGCTCAGCCCCAGCATTTT	CASSFHAQPQHF
once	TRBJ2-2	TRBD2	TRBV24-1	TGTGCCACCAGTGACCCTACTAGCGGGAGTTCGGTCGGGGAGCTGTTTTTT	CATSDPTSGSSVGELFF
once	TRBJ1-2	-	TRBV28	TGTGCCAGCAGTTTAGGTGCAGCCCGCGTTTATGGCTACACCTTC	CASSLGAARVYGYTF
-	TRBJ2-5	TRBD1	TRBV28	TGTGCCGGCAGACCCGGACAGGGGTTTAGGGAGACCCAGTACTTC	CAGRPGQGFRETQYF
few	TRBJ2-3	TRBD1	TRBV6-4	TGTGCCAGCAGTGACGGACAGGGGGCAGATACGCAGTATTTT	CASSDGQGADTQYF
-	TRBJ2-3	TRBD2	TRBV5-1	TGCGCCAGCAGCCCTGGGACTAGCGGGAGGGCCCGCACAGATACGCAGTATTTT	CASSPGTSGRARTDTQYF
-	TRBJ2-1	TRBD2	TRBV18	TGTGCCAGCTCACCGAGCGGGAACAATGAGCAGTTCTTC	CASSPSGNNEQFF
-	TRBJ1-3	-	TRBV12-3/TRBV12-4	TGTGCCAGCAGTTCCTCAGGTACCATATATTTT	CASSSSGTIYF
-	TRBJ1-6	-	TRBV18	TGTGCCAGCTCACCCGCAGAGGGGAGGCCCCTCCACTTT	CASSPAEGRPLHF
-	TRBJ1-1	-	TRBV7-9	TGTGCCAGCAGCTTAATTTCGGGGGGCGGGACTGAAGCTTTCTTT	CASSLISGGGTEAFF
-	TRBJ1-1	-	TRBV4-1	TGCGCCAGCAGCCAGGTTCTTGGGGGGTCAACTGAAGCTTTCTTT	CASSQVLGGSTEAFF
-	TRBJ1-2	-	TRBV24-1	TGTGCCACCAGTGACTCAGATATATATGGCTACACCTTC	CATSDSDIYGYTF
-	TRBJ1-5	TRBD1	TRBV30	TGTGCCTGGAGGGGGACAGGGTGGAATCAGCCCCAGCATTTT	CAWRGTGWNQPQHF
once	TRBJ1-2	-	TRBV28	TGTGCCAGCAGTTTAGGGGGGGGTTTGGGAAGCTATGGCTACACCTTC	CASSLGGGLGSYGYTF
-	TRBJ2-5	-	TRBV28	TGTGCCAGCAAGAGGGCTCCGGTTGAGAAGACCCAGTACTTC	CASKRAPVEKTQYF
-	TRBJ2-1	TRBD2	TRBV11-2	TGTGCCAGCAGCTCCCCCGGACTAGCGGGATATGAGCAGTTCTTC	CASSSPGLAGYEQFF
few	TRBJ1-5	-	TRBV15	TGTGCCACCAGCAGAGATTTCAGTAGCAATCAGCCCCAGCATTTT	CATSRDFSSNQPQHF
-	TRBJ2-5	TRBD1	TRBV4-1	TGCGCCAGCAGCCAAACAGGGACAGGTCGAGAGACCCAGTACTTC	CASSQTGTGRETQYF
-	TRBJ1-4	-	TRBV28	TGTGCCAGCAGTTTACTTGGGGAGGAAGGGGAAAAACTGTTTTTT	CASSLLGEEGEKLFF
-	TRBJ2-7	-	TRBV6-5	TGTGCCAGCCGAGGGGCCTTATCCTACGAGCAGTACTTC	CASRGALSYEQYF
-	TRBJ2-5	-	TRBV5-1	TGCGCCAGCAGCTTGGAGGGGGGGGAGACCCAGTACTTC	CASSLEGGETQYF